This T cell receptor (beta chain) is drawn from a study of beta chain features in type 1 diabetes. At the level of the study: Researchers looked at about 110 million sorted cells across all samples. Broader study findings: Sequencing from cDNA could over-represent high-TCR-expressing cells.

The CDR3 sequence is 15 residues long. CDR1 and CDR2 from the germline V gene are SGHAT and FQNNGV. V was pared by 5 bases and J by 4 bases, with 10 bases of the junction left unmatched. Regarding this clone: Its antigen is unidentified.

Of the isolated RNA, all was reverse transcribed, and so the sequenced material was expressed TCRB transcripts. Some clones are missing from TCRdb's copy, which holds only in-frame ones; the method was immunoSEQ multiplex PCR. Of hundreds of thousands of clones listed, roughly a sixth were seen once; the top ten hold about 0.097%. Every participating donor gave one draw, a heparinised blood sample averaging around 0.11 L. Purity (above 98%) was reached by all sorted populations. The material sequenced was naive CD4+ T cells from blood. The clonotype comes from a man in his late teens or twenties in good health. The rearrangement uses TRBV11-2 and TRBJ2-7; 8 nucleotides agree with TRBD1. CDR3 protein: CASSSARTGIYEQYF. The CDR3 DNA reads TGTGCCAGCAGCAGTGCCCGGACAGGGATTTACGAGCAGTACTTC. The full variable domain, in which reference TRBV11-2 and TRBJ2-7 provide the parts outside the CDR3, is EAGVAQSPRYKIIEKRQSVAFWCNPISGHATLYWYQQILGQGPKLLIQFQNNGVVDDSQLPKDRFSAERLKGVDSTLKIQPAKLEDSAVYLCASSSARTGIYEQYFGPGTRLTVT.